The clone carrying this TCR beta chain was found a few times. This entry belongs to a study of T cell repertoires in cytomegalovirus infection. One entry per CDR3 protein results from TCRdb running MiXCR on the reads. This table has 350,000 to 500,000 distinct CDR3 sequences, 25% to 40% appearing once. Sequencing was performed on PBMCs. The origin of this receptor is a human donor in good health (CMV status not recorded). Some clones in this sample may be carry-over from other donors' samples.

This CDR3 reads CASTLGFGETQYF. In nucleotides, the CDR3 is TGTGCCAGCACTCTAGGGTTTGGGGAGACCCAGTACTTC. The gene calls are TRBV12-3 or TRBV12-4 and TRBJ2-5; the D is unclear. This CDR3 spans 13 amino acids. The V end lost 7 bases, the J end lost 5 bases, and 14 bases lay between the germline ends.